This T cell receptor (beta chain) was captured by sequencing in a study of shared T cell receptors in the human thymus. The CDR3 consists of 17 residues. Germline CDR1 and CDR2: MNHNS and SASEGT. V was trimmed by 4 bases and J by 2 bases, leaving 21 bases between them. Sequencing used immunoSEQ multiplex PCR; TCRdb keeps in-frame clones, though not all of them. Of under 850,000 clones listed, approximately 87% are singletons. These data were also reused for a study on human thymus T cells. From that second work: Thymus pieces cut out during corrective heart surgery were the tissue that was used. Both thymic and peripheral blood repertoires showed apparently biased V and J usage.

The chain is built from TRBV6-1 and TRBJ2-7; possibly TRBD1 for D (6 bases). Sequencing used thymocytes. The sequence was collected from a boy younger than two with a congenital heart defect. In DNA, the CDR3 is TGTGCCAGCAGTGTGGGACACACACAAGATACTACCTACGAGCAGTACTTC. Protein: CASSVGHTQDTTYEQYF.